Sequencing of this T cell receptor beta chain was carried out in a study of cytomegalovirus exposure and HLA in healthy donors (dated by TCRdb to 2016 to 2017). In terms of the full investigation: The 650 to 800 repertoires of the first cohort and the 120 validation repertoires were produced on the same platform, according to a later analysis. The study was designed to test whether signatures of past pathogen exposure could be identified by cataloging public T cell receptors. Along with the roughly 710-subject first cohort, a separate validation cohort of around 120 different subjects was used. To predict cytomegalovirus infection status, the study combined high-throughput TCR immunosequencing, statistical association of individual TCRs with disease status, and machine learning.

The donors were included in the validation cohort of some 120 subjects, a group kept apart from the roughly 610-subject first cohort. Note on this clone: Its antigen remains unidentified. No per-base quality is available; no much larger clone lies one base away.

The library was made by the immunoSEQ multiplex PCR assay. Turning to the authors' computational methods: To diagnose cytomegalovirus status from the catalog of TCR beta chain sequences, a statistical classification framework was built. The clones in this table, taken by TCRdb from immuneACCESS, are in-frame only. Not every clone is retained; where verified, under half of the shortfall comes from an unresolved V gene, and the cause of the rest is unknown. V, J and clone size derive from that table, while D and trimming were established from the DNA sequence. Present in this sample are fewer than 250,000 clones, 86% of which were seen just once. Over 1.3% of the sample comes from the top ten. Summary of the overall study and its limitations: The authors suggested that the approach could potentially be extended to other disease states and immunological phenotypes. The classifier was reported to diagnose cytomegalovirus status with high specificity and sensitivity in both the original and validation cohorts. Three of the identified cytomegalovirus-associated TCR beta chains were confirmed in vitro to be specific for cytomegalovirus antigens. Of the cluster scores, 85% to 95% were above 0 in a later analysis, which found that TCRs clustered in the first cohort also tended to co-occur in the roughly 130 validation repertoires. The study gave a list of roughly 150 TCR beta chains associated with cytomegalovirus. Across donors, most TCR sequences were observed very rarely, whereas some public TCRs were present in many individuals. All 120 or so repertoires were used to score co-occurrence in the validation cohort in a later analysis, because that analysis had no HLA typing for the cohort.

For CDR1 and CDR2, the germline V gene lists LGHNA and YNFKEQ. After removal of 0 bases from V and 8 bases from J, the junction retains 5 bases not matched to a gene. The CDR3, from cysteine to phenylalanine, totals 14 residues. Only CDR3 DNA remains: 42 bases, in frame from the first base. The sequencing sample was made of PBMCs. The TCR was taken from a woman under 30 in good health and CMV-seronegative. The chain is assembled from TRBV4-2 and TRBJ2-7, with TRBD2 identical over 9 junction bases. The CDR3 in this case is CASSQEIAGVQQYF. The nucleotide sequence is TGTGCCAGCAGCCAAGAGATAGCGGGAGTTCAGCAGTACTTC.